This TCR beta chain was captured by sequencing in a study of cytomegalovirus exposure and HLA in healthy donors. With 60 Vbeta and 13 Jbeta primers, the PCR was carried out. Data came from immunoSEQ multiplex PCR; TCRdb stores just in-frame clones and leaves some out. The record lists 65,000 to 85,000 clones, of which the ten most abundant hold over 1.5%. The material sequenced was PBMCs. The clonotype was recovered from a woman aged 30 to 39 in good health and CMV-seronegative.

CDR3 amino acids: CASTHGGWGYEQYF. The CDR3 nucleotides read TGTGCCAGCACCCATGGGGGCTGGGGCTACGAGCAGTACTTC. This rearrangement joins TRBV7-9 to TRBJ2-5, with D possibly being TRBD1 (6 bases). The J call may be wrong; the DNA end is better matched by TRBJ2-7. CDR3 length: 14 residues. Germline assignment: CDR1 SEHNR and CDR2 FQNEAQ (reference sequence).